These 8 T cell receptor beta chains were sequenced from one sample in a study of Tregs in tolerant kidney transplant recipients. Repertoires were generated with immunoSEQ multiplex PCR, while TCRdb's copy carries only in-frame clones and drops some. The sample contains approximately 81,000 clones, 90% to 95% of which appear only once. The nonmyeloablative bone marrow transplants came from related graft donors, with transient mixed chimerism. This material consisted of CD4+ T cells from blood (PBMCs), taken 24 months after the transplant. All receptors come from a human patient who received a combined kidney and bone marrow transplant. Some T cells may have originated in the graft donor.

CDR3 region: CASSVEVAGAYEQYF. CDR3 nucleotide sequence: TGTGCCAGCAGCGTAGAAGTAGCGGGGGCCTACGAGCAGTACTTC. The chain links TRBV9 to TRBJ2-7; 9 positions agree with TRBD2. CDR1 is SGDLS, CDR2 YYNGEE, per germline. The CDR3 consists of 15 residues. With 0 bases clipped from V and 2 bases from J, the junction kept 3 bases outside the gene matches.

The CDR3 is CASSIRALRYGYTF. CDR3 in DNA: TGTGCCAGTAGTATCAGGGCATTAAGATATGGCTACACCTTC. The chain is built from TRBV19 and TRBJ1-2, with a tentative D call TRBD1 (5 bases). Germline V gene lookup returns CDR1 LNHDA and CDR2 SQIVND (reference sequence). CDR3 size: 14 residues. Deletions cut 3 bases from V and 5 bases from J, with 13 bases between.

The CDR3 nucleotides are TGTGCCAGTAGTATGGGTGGCAGGGATGGCTATGGCTACACCTTC. Its protein is CASSMGGRDGYGYTF. The chain has TRBV19 and TRBJ1-2; D perhaps matches TRBD1 (5 bases). Between the trimmed V and J ends, which lost 3 bases and 4 bases, there was a span of 15 bases. The CDR3 has 15 residues. From germline, CDR1 is LNHDA and CDR2 SQIVND (reference sequence).

The V and J genes are TRBV29-1 and TRBJ2-7; TRBD1 aligns across 7 bases. The CDR3 consists of 14 residues. With V trimmed by 1 base and J by 4 bases, 7 bases remained unmatched. CDR1 and CDR2 from the germline V gene are SQVTM and ANQGSEA. The CDR3 DNA sequence: TGCAGCGTTGAAGTAGGGGCAGGGGGTTACGAGCAGTACTTC. It yields the protein CSVEVGAGGYEQYF.

This chain uses TRBV2 with TRBJ1-2; 9 positions match TRBD1. Per the germline V gene, CDR1 is SNHLY and CDR2 is FYNNEI. V trimming: 6 bases; J trimming: 5 bases; junction bases outside the gene matches: 4. The length of the CDR3 is 13 residues. CDR3 amino acids: CASSPDRGYGYTF. The CDR3 bases are TGTGCCAGCAGCCCGGACAGGGGATATGGCTACACCTTC.

The chain links TRBV9 to TRBJ2-3; 10 bases map to TRBD2. CDR1 SGDLS and CDR2 YYNGEE come from the germline V gene. The V segment lost 3 bases and the J segment 1 base; nucleotides outside the gene matches: 5. The CDR3 has 16 residues. This CDR3 reads CASSASSGRGTDTQYF. As DNA, the CDR3 is TGTGCCAGCAGCGCGTCTAGCGGGAGAGGCACAGATACGCAGTATTTT.

This clone showed up just a few times. This sequence joins TRBV11-2 and TRBJ2-1, with D possibly matching TRBD1 (5 bases). The CDR3 sequence is 14 residues long. The V end was cut by 0 bases, the J end by 6 bases, with 9 bases between. CDR1 SGHAT and CDR2 FQNNGV come from the germline V gene. CDR3 loop: CASSLDRRGNEQFF. In DNA form, the CDR3 reads TGTGCCAGCAGCTTAGATCGTAGGGGCAATGAGCAGTTCTTC. Full variable domain (outside the CDR3, taken from reference TRBV11-2 and TRBJ2-1): EAGVAQSPRYKIIEKRQSVAFWCNPISGHATLYWYQQILGQGPKLLIQFQNNGVVDDSQLPKDRFSAERLKGVDSTLKIQPAKLEDSAVYLCASSLDRRGNEQFFGPGTRLTVL.

This chain uses TRBV7-6 with TRBJ1-1, with D possibly being TRBD1 (5 bases). Germline V gene sequence: CDR1 SGHVS, CDR2 FNYEAQ. V was trimmed by 5 bases and J by 5 bases, leaving 18 bases between them. The CDR3 runs 15 residues. The CDR3 is CASSGRTGQGTEAFF. In nucleotides, the CDR3 is TGTGCCAGCAGCGGCAGAACCGGGCAGGGAACTGAAGCTTTCTTT.